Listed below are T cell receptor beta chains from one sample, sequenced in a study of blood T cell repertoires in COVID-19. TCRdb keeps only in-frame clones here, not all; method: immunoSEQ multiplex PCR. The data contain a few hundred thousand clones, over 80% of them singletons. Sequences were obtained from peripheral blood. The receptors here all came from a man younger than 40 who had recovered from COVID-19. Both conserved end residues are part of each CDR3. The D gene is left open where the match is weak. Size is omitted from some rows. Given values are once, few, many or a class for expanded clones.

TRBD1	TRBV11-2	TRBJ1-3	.	TGTGCCAGCAACCCGACAGGGTTCATAAGAAACACCATATATTTT	CASNPTGFIRNTIYF
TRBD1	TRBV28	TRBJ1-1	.	TGTGCCAGCAGTCCATCGACAGGGGGGAACACTGAAGCTTTCTTT	CASSPSTGGNTEAFF
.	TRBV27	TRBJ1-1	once	TGTGCCAGCAGTTTATCGACAGGAATGAACACTGAAGCTTTCTTT	CASSLSTGMNTEAFF
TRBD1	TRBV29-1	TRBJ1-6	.	TGCAGCGAGACGTGGACAGGGAAGAATAATTCACCCCTCCACTTT	CSETWTGKNNSPLHF
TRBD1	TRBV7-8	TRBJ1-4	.	TGTGCCAGCAGCAACGAACGATACAGGGGCCTTAATGAAAAACTGTTTTTT	CASSNERYRGLNEKLFF
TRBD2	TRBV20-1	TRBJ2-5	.	TGCAGTGCTAGTACCCGAGGGGCTAGCGGGGTGGCCCAGTACTTC	CSASTRGASGVAQYF
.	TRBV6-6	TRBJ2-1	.	TGTGCCAGCAGTCCGTCGTCGCGTGGGGGCGGTGAGCAGTTCTTC	CASSPSSRGGGEQFF
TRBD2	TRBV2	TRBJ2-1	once	TGTGCCAGCAACCTAGCGGGGTATAATGAGCAGTTCTTC	CASNLAGYNEQFF
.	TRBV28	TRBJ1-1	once	TGTGCCAGCAGTGCCCCTACCGAGAACACTGAAGCTTTCTTT	CASSAPTENTEAFF
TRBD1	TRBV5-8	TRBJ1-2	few	TGTGCCAGCAGCTTGCGGGACAGGGCTCGATATGGCTACACCTTC	CASSLRDRARYGYTF
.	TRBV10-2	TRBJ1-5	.	TGCGCCAGCACTGAGCCTAATCAGCCCCAGCATTTT	CASTEPNQPQHF
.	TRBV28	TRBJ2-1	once	TGTGCCAGCAGTTTAGACACCCAGGGAATCAATGAGCAGTTCTTC	CASSLDTQGINEQFF
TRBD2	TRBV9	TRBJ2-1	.	TGTGCCAGCAGCGATGGAAGACTAGCGGGGGGGCTGGATGAGCAGTTCTTC	CASSDGRLAGGLDEQFF
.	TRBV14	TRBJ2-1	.	TGTGCCAGCAGCCAAGTACCTACGGGGGAGCAGTTCTTC	CASSQVPTGEQFF
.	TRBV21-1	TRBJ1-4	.	TGTGCCAGCAGCAAGGTGGGGCCCGGATTTGAAAAACTGTTTTTT	CASSKVGPGFEKLFF
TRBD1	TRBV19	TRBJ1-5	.	TGTGCCAGTAGTGCCTCAGGGGGACCCGGTAGCAATCAGCCCCAGCATTTT	CASSASGGPGSNQPQHF
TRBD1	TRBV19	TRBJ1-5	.	TGTGCCAGTAGTACCACAGGGGTTCCTAATCAGCCCCAGCATTTT	CASSTTGVPNQPQHF
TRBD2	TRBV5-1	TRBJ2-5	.	TGCGCCAGCAGCTCCCGGGGGGGGCAAGAGACCCAGTACTTC	CASSSRGGQETQYF
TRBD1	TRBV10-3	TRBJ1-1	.	TGTGCCATCAGCGGGGGACAGACTATGAACACTGAAGCTTTCTTT	CAISGGQTMNTEAFF
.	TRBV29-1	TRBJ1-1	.	TGCAGCGTTGTGGGCATAGGGAACACTGAAGCTTTCTTT	CSVVGIGNTEAFF
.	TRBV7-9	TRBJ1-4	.	TGTGCCAGCAGCTTAGCACAGGGCAGGGAACGCGAAAAACTGTTTTTT	CASSLAQGREREKLFF
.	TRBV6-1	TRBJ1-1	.	TGTGCCAGCAGTGCGGGGTTAGGAGGACTTGTCTCCACTGAAGCTTTCTTT	CASSAGLGGLVSTEAFF
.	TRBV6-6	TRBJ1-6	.	TGTGCCAGCAGGGGCTGGGAGAATTCACCCCTCCACTTT	CASRGWENSPLHF
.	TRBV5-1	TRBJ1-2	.	TGCGCCAGCAGCTCAGGGGCCCCACCGGGTGGCTACACCTTC	CASSSGAPPGGYTF
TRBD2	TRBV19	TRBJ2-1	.	TGTGCCAGCGCACCGGGGGGAAGCTCCTACAATGAGCAGTTCTTC	CASAPGGSSYNEQFF
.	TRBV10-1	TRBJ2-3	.	TGCGCCAGCAGCTCAGGGTTTGGGGAGTATTTT	CASSSGFGEYF
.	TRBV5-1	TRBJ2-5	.	TGCGCCAGCAGCTCCCCAATACAGGGACGGGTCATCCAAGAGACCCAGTACTTC	CASSSPIQGRVIQETQYF
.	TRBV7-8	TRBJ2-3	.	TGTGCCAGCAGCCGCCCGGGCACAGATACGCAGTATTTT	CASSRPGTDTQYF
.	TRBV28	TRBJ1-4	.	TGTGCCAGCAGTTTCAGTTCTACTAATGAAAAACTGTTTTTT	CASSFSSTNEKLFF
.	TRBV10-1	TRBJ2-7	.	TGCGCCAGCAGTGAGAAGCGATCGGGACTTTACGAGCAGTACTTC	CASSEKRSGLYEQYF
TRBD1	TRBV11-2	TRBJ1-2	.	TGTGCCAGCAGCACGATCCGGGACAGGGGTGGCTACATCTTC	CASSTIRDRGGYIF
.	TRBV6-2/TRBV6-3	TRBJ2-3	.	TGTGCCAGCAGTTACTCGAGTCGGGAGACAACCAGCACAGATACGCAGTATTTT	CASSYSSRETTSTDTQYF
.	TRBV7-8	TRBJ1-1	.	TGTGCCAGCAGCTTCAAACGAGGGCGGTGGGGAACTGAAGCTTTCTTT	CASSFKRGRWGTEAFF
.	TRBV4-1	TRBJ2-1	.	TGCGCCAGCAGCCAAGACCCCCGGCAGGGGACCAGAGAGCAGTTCTTC	CASSQDPRQGTREQFF
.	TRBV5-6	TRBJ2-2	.	TGTGCCAGCAGCTCGGGGGACGGGGAGCTGTTTTTT	CASSSGDGELFF
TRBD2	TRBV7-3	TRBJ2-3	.	TGTGCCAGCAGCCCCTACGGGGGGGGCACAGATACGCAGTATTTT	CASSPYGGGTDTQYF
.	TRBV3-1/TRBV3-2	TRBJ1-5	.	TGTGCCAGCAGCCAAGGGGCGACGGAGGGGCGTCGAGCCCAGCATTTT	CASSQGATEGRRAQHF
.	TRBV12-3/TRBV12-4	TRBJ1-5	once	TGTGCCAGCAGTTTTCCCGGGCCCCAGCATTTT	CASSFPGPQHF
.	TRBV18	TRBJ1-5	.	TGTGCCAGCTCACCAGGGGCAGCTTTCAATCAGCCCCAGCATTTT	CASSPGAAFNQPQHF
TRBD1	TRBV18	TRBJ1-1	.	TGTGCCAGCTCATCGGGACAGGGGGGAACTGACACTGAAGCTTTCTTT	CASSSGQGGTDTEAFF
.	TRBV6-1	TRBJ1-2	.	TGTGCCAGCAGTGAAGCGCTGAGTTCTAACTATGGCTACACCTTC	CASSEALSSNYGYTF